The 6 T cell receptor beta chains below were found in one sample sequenced in a study of shared clonotypes between healthy human individuals. Cells designated naive CD8 were CD45RO-negative and were positively selected for CCR7, with terminally differentiated effector memory CD45RA+ cells excluded. Only in-frame clones appear in the TCRdb table, and some are missing; sequencing was by immunoSEQ multiplex PCR. The sample holds about 2 million clones, roughly 94% seen once. Sequenced material: naive CD8+ T cells sorted from blood. The receptor set was obtained from a man aged 18 to 29 in good health.

About this clone itself: Different DNA sequences within this sample yield the same CDR3. The genes are TRBV6-5 and TRBJ2-3; D is undetermined. The germline CDR1 and CDR2 sequences are MNHEY and SVGAGI. The V end lost 0 bases, the J end lost 2 bases, and 3 bases lay between the germline ends. This CDR3 is built from 13 residues. CDR3 nucleotide sequence: TGTGCCAGCAGTTACTCTATCACAGATACGCAGTATTTT. It yields the protein CASSYSITDTQYF.

The chain joins TRBV7-9 to TRBJ2-7; D is possibly TRBD1 or TRBD2 (5 bases each). Germline V lookup: CDR1 SEHNR, CDR2 FQNEAQ (reference sequence). V gave up 1 base and J gave up 5 bases, with 15 bases separating them. The CDR3 has 15 amino acids. The CDR3 here is CASSLELGDGHEQYF. CDR3 coding DNA: TGTGCCAGCAGCTTAGAGCTGGGGGACGGTCACGAGCAGTACTTC.

The chain recombines TRBV7-9 with TRBJ2-7; TRBD2 matches 8 bases. J gave up 3 bases and V 2 bases, and 12 bases lay outside the gene matches. The CDR3 extends over 17 amino acids. Germline values: CDR1 SEHNR, CDR2 FQNEAQ (reference sequence). The CDR3 DNA follows: TGTGCCAGCAGCTTACAGATTAGCGGGATGCCTGACTACGAGCAGTACTTC. Residues: CASSLQISGMPDYEQYF.

The rearrangement joins TRBV7-9 to TRBJ2-1; D is uncertain. The CDR3 is 14 amino acids. With 2 bases removed from V and 5 bases from J, the gap between germline ends came to 10 bases. Germline CDR1 is SEHNR and CDR2 is FQNEAQ (reference sequence). The CDR3 region is CASSLNRADNEQFF. CDR3 coding DNA: TGTGCCAGCAGCTTAAATAGGGCGGACAATGAGCAGTTCTTC.

The V and J genes are TRBV13 and TRBJ2-7, with D uncertain. The CDR3 runs 12 residues. V lost 3 bases and J lost 4, with 7 bases in between. Germline V gene sequence: CDR1 PRHDT, CDR2 FYEKMQ (reference sequence). CDR3 in DNA: TGTGCCAGCAGCTTTACCACGTACGAGCAGTACTTC. This sequence encodes CASSFTTYEQYF. The full variable domain, in which reference TRBV13 and TRBJ2-7 provide the parts outside the CDR3, is AAGVIQSPRHLIKEKRETATLKCYPIPRHDTVYWYQQGPGQDPQFLISFYEKMQSDKGSIPDRFSAQQFSDYHSELNMSSLELGDSALYFCASSFTTYEQYFGPGTRLTVT.

This sequence joins TRBV5-8 and TRBJ2-3, with unresolved D. Trimming took 0 bases from V and 4 from J, leaving 12 bases between them. The V gene's germline CDR1 is SGHTS and CDR2 YDEGEE. This CDR3 region has 15 residues. The CDR3 spells CASSLGPNYADTQYF. Here the CDR3 DNA reads TGTGCCAGCAGCTTGGGTCCAAATTACGCAGATACGCAGTATTTT.